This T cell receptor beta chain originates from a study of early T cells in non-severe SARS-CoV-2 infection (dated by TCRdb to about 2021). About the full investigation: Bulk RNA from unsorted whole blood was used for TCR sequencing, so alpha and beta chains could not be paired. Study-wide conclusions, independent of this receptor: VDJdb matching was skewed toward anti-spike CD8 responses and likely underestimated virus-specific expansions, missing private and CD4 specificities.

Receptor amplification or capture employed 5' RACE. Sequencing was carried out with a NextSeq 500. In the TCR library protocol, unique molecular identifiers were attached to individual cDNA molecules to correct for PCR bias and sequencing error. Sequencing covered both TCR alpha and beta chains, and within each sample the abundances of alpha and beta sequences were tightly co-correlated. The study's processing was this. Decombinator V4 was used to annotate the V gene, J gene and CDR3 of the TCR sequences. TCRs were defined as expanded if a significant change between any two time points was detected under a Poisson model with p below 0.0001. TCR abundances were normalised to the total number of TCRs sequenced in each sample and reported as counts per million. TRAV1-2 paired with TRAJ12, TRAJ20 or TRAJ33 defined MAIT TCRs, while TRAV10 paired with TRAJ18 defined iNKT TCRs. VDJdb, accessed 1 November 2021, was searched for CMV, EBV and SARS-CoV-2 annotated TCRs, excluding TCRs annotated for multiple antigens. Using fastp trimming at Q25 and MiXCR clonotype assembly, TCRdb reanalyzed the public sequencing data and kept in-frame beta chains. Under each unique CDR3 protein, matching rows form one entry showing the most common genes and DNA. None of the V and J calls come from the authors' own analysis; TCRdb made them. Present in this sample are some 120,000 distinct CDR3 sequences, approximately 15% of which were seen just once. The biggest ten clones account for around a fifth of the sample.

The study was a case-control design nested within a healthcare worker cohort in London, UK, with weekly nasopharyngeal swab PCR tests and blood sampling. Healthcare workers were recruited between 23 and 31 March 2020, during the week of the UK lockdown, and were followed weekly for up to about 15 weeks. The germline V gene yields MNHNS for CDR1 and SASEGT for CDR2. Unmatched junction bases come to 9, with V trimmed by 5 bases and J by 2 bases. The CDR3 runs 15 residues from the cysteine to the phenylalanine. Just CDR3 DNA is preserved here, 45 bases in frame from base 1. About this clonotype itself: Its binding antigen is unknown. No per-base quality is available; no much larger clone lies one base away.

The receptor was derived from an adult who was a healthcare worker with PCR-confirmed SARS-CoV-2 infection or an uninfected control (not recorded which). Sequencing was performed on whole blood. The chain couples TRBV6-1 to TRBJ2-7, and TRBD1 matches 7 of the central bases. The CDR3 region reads CASSRETGPTYEQYF. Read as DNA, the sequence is TGTGCCAGCAGTCGAGAGACAGGGCCGACCTACGAGCAGTACTTC.